These 24 T cell receptor beta chains originate from one sample sequenced in a study of Graves' ophthalmopathy and Graves' hyperthyroidism. For repertoire sequencing, the TCR beta CDR3 regions were amplified from RNA transcripts. The workflow started with a first-round RT-PCR run with HTBI primers and then moved on to a second-round multiplex PCR. TCRdb ran MiXCR on the multiplex PCR reads and lists one entry per CDR3 protein. The sample consists of 900,000 to 1,200,000 distinct CDR3 sequences, about 36% of them appearing once. The sequencing sample was made of peripheral blood or thyroid tissue (not recorded which). These receptor sequences come from an adult man with Graves' hyperthyroidism.

In its sample, this clonotype was seen a few times. This sequence joins TRBV5-4 and TRBJ1-2, with TRBD1 matching over 8 bases. This CDR3 contains 15 residues. Unmatched junction bases numbered 5, after V lost 0 bases and J lost 4 bases. The germline gives CDR1 SGHNT, CDR2 YYREEE (reference sequence). CDR3 residues: CASSLGRGLSYGYTF. Written as DNA, the CDR3 is TGTGCCAGCAGCTTGGGCAGGGGGCTCAGCTATGGCTACACCTTC.

The V gene is TRBV7-2, the J gene TRBJ2-2; 13 nucleotides line up with TRBD2. The V segment lost 5 bases and the J segment 4 bases; nucleotides outside the gene matches: 4. Germline values: CDR1 SGHTA, CDR2 FQGNSA. CDR3 size: 16 residues. This chain's CDR3 is CASSQGLAGVTGELFF. CDR3 coding DNA: TGTGCCAGCAGCCAAGGACTAGCGGGGGTCACCGGGGAGCTGTTTTTT.

The chain recombines TRBV2 with TRBJ1-6; TRBD1 is a possible D gene (6 bases). The CDR3 extends over 15 amino acids. The germline CDR1 and CDR2 sequences are SNHLY and FYNNEI. The V gene lost 6 bases and the J gene lost 6 bases, with 15 bases spanning the gap. CDR3 in DNA: TGTGCCAGCAGCCAAGCCGCGGGGGCTAATTCACCCCTCCACTTT. It codes for CASSQAAGANSPLHF.

Regarding this clonotype: The junction departs from the called germline gene at one end, perhaps through a read error. The gene calls are TRBV11-2 and TRBJ2-7; D possibly corresponds to TRBD2 (5 bases). The CDR3 contains 16 residues. In germline, CDR1 is SGHAT, CDR2 FQNNGV. CDR3 DNA sequence: TGCGCCAGCAGCCAAGACCGCGGCGGGTCCACCTACGAGCAGTACTTC. Its translation: CASSQDRGGSTYEQYF. Full variable domain (remainder filled in from reference TRBV11-2 and TRBJ2-7): EAGVAQSPRYKIIEKRQSVAFWCNPISGHATLYWYQQILGQGPKLLIQFQNNGVVDDSQLPKDRFSAERLKGVDSTLKIQPAKLEDSAVYLCASSQDRGGSTYEQYFGPGTRLTVT.

With regard to this clonotype: Since the CDR3 does not end with the conserved phenylalanine or tryptophan, this likely comes from a read error. This rearrangement joins TRBV19 to TRBJ1-6; TRBD1 agrees at 7 bases. The J segment lost 7 bases and the V segment lost 5 bases, leaving 5 bases of the junction unmatched. There are 14 residues in the CDR3. The germline CDR1 and CDR2 sequences are LNHDA and SQIVND (reference sequence). The CDR3 coding sequence is TGTGCCAGTAGTCCCGGGACAGAGAATTCACCCCTCCACTCT. Its translation is CASSPGTENSPLHS.

The genes are TRBV12-3 or TRBV12-4 and TRBJ1-1; perhaps TRBD1 as D (6 bases). The CDR3 is 14 amino acids. Trimming removed 4 bases from V and 5 bases from J, with 14 bases in between. The DNA for the CDR3 is TGTGCCAGCAGTTGGGACAATTCTAGGACTGAAGCTTTCTTT. As protein: CASSWDNSRTEAFF.

The genes are TRBV2 and TRBJ2-5, with unresolved D. This CDR3 contains 16 residues. CDR1 and CDR2 (germline): SNHLY, FYNNEI. Trimming took off 4 bases at V and 2 bases at J, with 17 bases between the two ends. Here the CDR3 reads CASSVFFGGIQETQYF. CDR3 coding DNA: TGTGCCAGCAGTGTGTTTTTTGGCGGAATTCAAGAGACCCAGTACTTC.

This chain connects TRBV25-1 to TRBJ1-2; D call uncertain. CDR1 and CDR2 (germline): MGHDK, SYGVNS. V was cut by 4 bases and J by 6 bases, with 15 bases left in between. The CDR3 is 14 amino acids. The CDR3 DNA is TGTGCCAGCAGTGTAGCGACGGGTAGGGATGGCTACACCTTC. Protein product: CASSVATGRDGYTF.

This clonotype has only a few counts. The rearrangement uses TRBV6-6 and TRBJ2-2; weak D call: TRBD1 (5 bases). This CDR3 contains 14 residues. Germline V gene sequence: CDR1 MNHNY, CDR2 SVGAGI (reference sequence). Trimming pared 8 bases from V and 4 bases from J, leaving 14 bases between. The CDR3: CASCAGQITGELFF. As DNA, the CDR3 is TGTGCCAGCTGCGCAGGACAAATCACCGGGGAGCTGTTTTTT.

As for this clonotype: A read error may be the cause here, since a much bigger clone is one base away. The chain uses TRBV29-1 and TRBJ1-2, with 7 bases matching TRBD1. This CDR3 is built from 12 residues. With V trimmed by 6 bases and J by 6 bases, 7 bases remained unmatched. The germline CDR1 and CDR2 sequences are SQVTM and ANQGSEA. Written as DNA, the CDR3 is TGCAGCGTCGCGGGCAGGGGGGATGGCTACACCTTC. Amino acid sequence: CSVAGRGDGYTF.

This clonotype occurred many times. The chain couples TRBV7-3 to TRBJ2-6; 8 bases are shared with TRBD1. V lost 5 bases, J lost 3 bases, and 9 bases stayed unmatched. CDR3 length: 17 amino acids. The germline gives CDR1 SGHTA, CDR2 FQGTGA. The CDR3 nucleotides are TGTGCCAGCAGCAACGGACAGGGAGGAAATGGGGCCAACGTCCTGACTTTC. Amino acids: CASSNGQGGNGANVLTF.

This clonotype was detected only a few times. This sequence may be a read error, since a much larger clone differs from it by one base. The chain recombines TRBV29-1 with TRBJ1-3, with D unresolved. CDR1 is SQVTM, CDR2 ANQGSEA, per germline. This CDR3 has 14 residues. The CDR3 reads CSVGLGSSGSTIYF. For the CDR3, the DNA is TGCAGCGTTGGACTGGGCTCCTCTGGAAGCACCATATATTTT.

The CDR3 sequence is CASSLDAGTDEQYF. The CDR3, as DNA: TGCGCCAGCAGCTTGGATGCGGGGACGGACGAGCAGTACTTC. The chain couples TRBV5-1 to TRBJ2-7, with TRBD2 as a possible D gene (6 bases). The CDR3 is 14 amino acids. Germline values: CDR1 SGHRS, CDR2 YFSETQ. V lost 0 bases, J lost 5 bases, and 12 bases lay in between.

J is TRBJ2-7 and V is TRBV19; TRBD2 might be the D (7 bases). CDR1 is LNHDA, CDR2 SQIVND, per germline (reference sequence). The CDR3 runs 11 residues. V lost 11 bases and J 8 bases, leaving 16 bases between the germline ends. CDR3 loop: CAGSERDKQYF. The CDR3 DNA follows: TGTGCCGGATCAGAGCGGGACAAGCAGTACTTC.

V usage is TRBV12-3 or TRBV12-4 and J usage is TRBJ2-5, with TRBD1 matching over 10 bases. CDR3 length: 16 residues. V lost 5 bases and J lost 4; bases outside the gene matches: 10. The CDR3 coding sequence is TGTGCCAGCAGTCCCCTTCGGCGGGACAGGGGAGAGACCCAGTACTTC. Protein product: CASSPLRRDRGETQYF.

As to this clonotype: A junction boundary mismatches the germline segment, possibly from a read error. V usage is TRBV5-1 and J usage is TRBJ1-2; the D is unclear. This CDR3 region has 13 residues. CDR1 and CDR2 from the germline V gene are SGHRS and YFSETQ. The CDR3, as DNA: TGTGCCAGCAGCTTGATGCGGGATATGGACTACACCTTC. It yields the protein CASSLMRDMDYTF. The variable domain in full, completed from reference TRBV5-1 and TRBJ1-2, reads KAGVTQTPRYLIKTRGQQVTLSCSPISGHRSVSWYQQTPGQGLQFLFEYFSETQRNKGNFPGRFSGRQFSNSRSEMNVSTLELGDSALYLCASSLMRDMDYTFGSGTRLTVV.

Of note for this clonotype: One base away lies a much larger clone, so this may be a sequencing read error. V and J are TRBV19 and TRBJ1-5; no definite D call. The CDR3 length is 14 residues. CDR1 is LNHDA, CDR2 SQIVND, per germline (reference sequence). V lost 3 bases and J 5 bases, leaving 11 bases between the germline ends. CDR3 bases: TGTGCCAGTAGTATCGCCTCAGGCTATCAGCCCCAGCATTTT. Encoded protein: CASSIASGYQPQHF. Filled out from reference TRBV19 and TRBJ1-5, the complete variable domain reads DGGITQSPKYLFRKEGQNVTLSCEQNLNHDAMYWYRQDPGQGLRLIYYSQIVNDFQKGDIAEGYSVSREKKESFPLTVTSAQKNPTAFYLCASSIASGYQPQHFGDGTRLSIL.

This clonotype was picked up a small number of times. J is TRBJ2-7 and V is TRBV20-1; 14 nucleotides match TRBD2. Losses at the gene ends were 3 bases for V and 4 bases for J; bases not matched to a gene: 8. Germline V gene data show CDR1 as DFQATT and CDR2 as SNEGSKA (reference sequence). The CDR3 consists of 16 residues. In DNA form, the CDR3 reads TGCAGTGCTAGTTCAGGGACTAGCGGGAGTTGGTACGAGCAGTACTTC. Encoded protein: CSASSGTSGSWYEQYF.

This clonotype appeared many times. V gene TRBV4-3 combines with J gene TRBJ1-1, with D tentatively TRBD1 (5 bases). The CDR3 consists of 14 residues. The V gene lost 4 bases and the J gene lost 6 bases, with 15 bases spanning the gap. Germline V CDR1 and CDR2: LGHNA, YSLEER. CDR3 nucleotides: TGCGCCAGCAGCCTAAATCAGGGCGGTGCTGAAGCTTTCTTT. This sequence encodes CASSLNQGGAEAFF.

This clonotype was seen ten or more times. The chain joins TRBV5-1 to TRBJ1-6; a weak D match, TRBD1 (5 bases). Trimming stripped 2 bases from V and 10 bases from J, with 19 bases between. This CDR3 spans 16 amino acids. Per germline, CDR1 SGHRS and CDR2 YFSETQ. CDR3 loop: CASSLRDSQPNSPLHF. Written as DNA, the CDR3 is TGCGCCAGCAGCTTACGTGACAGCCAACCTAACTCACCCCTCCACTTT.

This clonotype was recorded many times. The chain joins TRBV29-1 to TRBJ2-7; D not certain. The CDR3 length is 14 residues. Between the trimmed V and J ends, which lost 6 bases and 0 bases, there was a span of 15 bases. Germline V gene sequence: CDR1 SQVTM, CDR2 ANQGSEA. The CDR3 sequence: CSVHLGASSYEQYF. CDR3 bases: TGCAGCGTCCACCTGGGCGCCAGCTCCTACGAGCAGTACTTC.

The DNA of the CDR3 is TGTGCCAGCAGCTCCCCACAGGGGGATAATTCACCCCTCCACTTT. This gives the protein CASSSPQGDNSPLHF. This rearrangement joins TRBV7-3 to TRBJ1-6; 8 positions agree with TRBD1. Germline V gene sequence: CDR1 SGHTA, CDR2 FQGTGA. J was trimmed by 5 bases and V by 4 bases; bases with no gene match: 4. The CDR3 contains 15 residues.

This clonotype appeared many times. V and J are TRBV7-2 and TRBJ1-5; unclear D gene. From germline, CDR1 is SGHTA and CDR2 FQGNSA. Trimming left V 5 bases short and J 3 bases short, with 11 bases between. This CDR3 comprises 14 residues. The CDR3 is CASSPRGDNQPQHF. The CDR3 DNA sequence: TGTGCCAGCAGCCCGCGGGGAGACAATCAGCCCCAGCATTTT.

This rearrangement joins TRBV12-3 or TRBV12-4 to TRBJ2-2; D is ambiguous. CDR3 length: 14 amino acids. Trimming removed 2 bases at V and 2 bases at J, with 6 bases between. The CDR3 sequence is CASSLKANTGELFF. CDR3 in DNA: TGTGCCAGCAGTTTAAAGGCTAACACCGGGGAGCTGTTTTTT.